Listed below are T cell receptor beta chains from one sample, sequenced in a study of blood T cell repertoires in COVID-19. The table came from immunoSEQ multiplex PCR; TCRdb's copy has only in-frame clones and leaves some out. Of around 310,000 clones listed, 90% are singletons. The sample comprised peripheral blood. The receptors here all came from a middle-aged woman with COVID-19, enrolled during active disease. CDR3s include the opening cysteine and the closing phenylalanine or tryptophan. The D gene is left open where the match is weak. Not every row has a clone size; where given, it reads once, few, many or a size class.

j_gene: TRBJ2-3; abundance: NA; len: 16; d_gene: TRBD2; v_gene: TRBV6-6; CDR3aa: CASSRLGAGESDTQYF; CDR3nt: TGTGCCAGCAGCCGCCTAGGAGCGGGAGAATCAGATACGCAGTATTTT
j_gene: TRBJ2-3; abundance: NA; len: 16; d_gene: NA; v_gene: TRBV21-1; CDR3aa: CASSKTRLAGTDTQYF; CDR3nt: TGTGCCAGCAGCAAAACGAGACTAGCGGGCACAGATACGCAGTATTTT
j_gene: TRBJ2-2; abundance: NA; len: 16; d_gene: NA; v_gene: TRBV5-1; CDR3aa: CASSLGGRPSIGELFF; CDR3nt: TGCGCCAGCAGCTTGGGAGGGAGACCGTCAATAGGGGAGCTGTTTTTT
j_gene: TRBJ2-5; abundance: NA; len: 16; d_gene: TRBD1; v_gene: TRBV3-1/TRBV3-2; CDR3aa: CASSQPGQGLGETQYF; CDR3nt: TGTGCCAGCAGCCAACCGGGACAGGGGTTGGGGGAGACCCAGTACTTC
j_gene: TRBJ1-5; abundance: NA; len: 16; d_gene: TRBD1; v_gene: TRBV28; CDR3aa: CASSSGGQAPNQPQHF; CDR3nt: TGTGCCAGCAGTTCCGGGGGACAGGCCCCCAATCAGCCCCAGCATTTT
j_gene: TRBJ2-7; abundance: NA; len: 13; d_gene: NA; v_gene: TRBV6-6; CDR3aa: CASSDRGSYEQYF; CDR3nt: TGTGCCAGCAGTGACCGGGGCTCCTACGAGCAGTACTTC
j_gene: TRBJ2-2; abundance: NA; len: 15; d_gene: NA; v_gene: TRBV19; CDR3aa: CASNSRGAGTGELFF; CDR3nt: TGTGCCAGTAACAGCCGGGGGGCGGGCACCGGGGAGCTGTTTTTT
j_gene: TRBJ2-5; abundance: NA; len: 13; d_gene: NA; v_gene: TRBV4-2; CDR3aa: CASSPSYQETQYF; CDR3nt: TGTGCCAGCAGCCCCTCGTACCAAGAGACCCAGTACTTC
j_gene: TRBJ2-2; abundance: NA; len: 15; d_gene: TRBD1; v_gene: TRBV5-5; CDR3aa: CASSRQGVNTGELFF; CDR3nt: TGTGCCAGCAGCCGACAGGGGGTGAACACCGGGGAGCTGTTTTTT
j_gene: TRBJ2-1; abundance: NA; len: 13; d_gene: NA; v_gene: TRBV28; CDR3aa: CASSLARRNEQFF; CDR3nt: TGTGCCAGCAGTTTGGCCAGGCGCAATGAGCAGTTCTTC
j_gene: TRBJ2-6; abundance: NA; len: 18; d_gene: NA; v_gene: TRBV7-3; CDR3aa: CASSLVGGGSSGANVLTF; CDR3nt: TGTGCCAGCAGCTTAGTAGGGGGTGGTAGCTCTGGGGCCAACGTCCTGACTTTC
j_gene: TRBJ1-5; abundance: NA; len: 13; d_gene: TRBD1; v_gene: TRBV7-2; CDR3aa: CASSLSGGQPQHF; CDR3nt: TGTGCCAGCAGCTTGTCAGGGGGTCAGCCCCAGCATTTT
j_gene: TRBJ1-4; abundance: NA; len: 14; d_gene: TRBD1; v_gene: TRBV10-3; CDR3aa: CWGPGGVHNEKLFF; CDR3nt: TGTTGGGGGCCAGGGGGCGTCCACAATGAAAAACTGTTTTTT
j_gene: TRBJ2-3; abundance: NA; len: 15; d_gene: TRBD2; v_gene: TRBV6-2/TRBV6-3; CDR3aa: CASSRLAVSTDTQYF; CDR3nt: TGTGCCAGCAGCCGACTAGCGGTGAGCACAGATACGCAGTATTTT
j_gene: TRBJ1-2; abundance: NA; len: 13; d_gene: NA; v_gene: TRBV27; CDR3aa: CASRGAANYGYTF; CDR3nt: TGTGCCAGCAGGGGGGCAGCGAACTATGGCTACACCTTC
j_gene: TRBJ1-2; abundance: NA; len: 15; d_gene: NA; v_gene: TRBV2; CDR3aa: CASRQEEGFGYGYTF; CDR3nt: TGTGCCAGCAGACAGGAGGAGGGGTTCGGCTATGGCTACACCTTC
j_gene: TRBJ1-2; abundance: NA; len: 13; d_gene: NA; v_gene: TRBV11-2; CDR3aa: CASSSFGKFGYTF; CDR3nt: TGTGCCAGCAGCTCGTTTGGCAAGTTTGGCTACACCTTC
j_gene: TRBJ1-6; abundance: once; len: 14; d_gene: NA; v_gene: TRBV9; CDR3aa: CASSEETGYSPLHF; CDR3nt: TGTGCCAGCAGCGAGGAGACAGGTTATTCACCCCTCCACTTT
j_gene: TRBJ2-3; abundance: NA; len: 15; d_gene: TRBD2; v_gene: TRBV3-1/TRBV3-2; CDR3aa: CASSVRTGGTDTQYF; CDR3nt: TGTGCCAGCAGCGTAAGGACCGGGGGGACAGATACGCAGTATTTT
j_gene: TRBJ2-7; abundance: NA; len: 14; d_gene: NA; v_gene: TRBV19; CDR3aa: CASSIAQAPYEQYF; CDR3nt: TGTGCCAGTAGTATAGCTCAGGCTCCGTACGAGCAGTACTTC
j_gene: TRBJ2-3; abundance: NA; len: 18; d_gene: TRBD2; v_gene: TRBV3-1/TRBV3-2; CDR3aa: CASSQDRRAAGHTDTQYF; CDR3nt: TGTGCCAGCAGCCAAGATCGCCGGGCAGCGGGGCACACAGATACGCAGTATTTT
j_gene: TRBJ2-1; abundance: NA; len: 14; d_gene: TRBD1; v_gene: TRBV28; CDR3aa: CASRPGQVSNEQFF; CDR3nt: TGTGCCAGCAGACCGGGACAGGTCAGCAATGAGCAGTTCTTC
j_gene: TRBJ1-2; abundance: NA; len: 14; d_gene: NA; v_gene: TRBV5-1; CDR3aa: CASSLAGFNYGYTF; CDR3nt: TGCGCCAGCAGCTTGGCAGGGTTCAACTATGGCTACACCTTC
j_gene: TRBJ1-2; abundance: NA; len: 13; d_gene: TRBD1; v_gene: TRBV7-8; CDR3aa: CASSLDRGKGYTF; CDR3nt: TGTGCCAGCAGCTTAGACAGGGGCAAAGGCTACACCTTC
j_gene: TRBJ2-3; abundance: NA; len: 17; d_gene: NA; v_gene: TRBV6-2/TRBV6-3; CDR3aa: CASSYSPRGASADTQYF; CDR3nt: TGTGCCAGCAGTTATAGTCCCCGGGGGGCCTCTGCGGATACGCAGTATTTT
j_gene: TRBJ2-4; abundance: few; len: 14; d_gene: TRBD1; v_gene: TRBV28; CDR3aa: CASSPPDRNGIQYF; CDR3nt: TGTGCCAGCAGTCCCCCGGACAGGAATGGCATTCAGTACTTC
j_gene: TRBJ1-4; abundance: few; len: 15; d_gene: TRBD1; v_gene: TRBV7-9; CDR3aa: CASSSWTGRGEKLFF; CDR3nt: TGTGCCAGCAGCTCATGGACAGGGCGCGGTGAAAAACTGTTTTTT
j_gene: TRBJ1-2; abundance: NA; len: 12; d_gene: NA; v_gene: TRBV21-1; CDR3aa: CASTDRAYGYTF; CDR3nt: TGTGCCAGCACGGACAGGGCATATGGCTACACCTTC
j_gene: TRBJ1-1; abundance: NA; len: 16; d_gene: TRBD1; v_gene: TRBV19; CDR3aa: CASSSGTGVMNTEAFF; CDR3nt: TGTGCCAGTAGTTCCGGGACAGGCGTCATGAACACTGAAGCTTTCTTT
j_gene: TRBJ1-5; abundance: NA; len: 12; d_gene: NA; v_gene: TRBV19; CDR3aa: CASSLRGQPQHF; CDR3nt: TGTGCCAGTAGTTTAAGGGGGCAGCCCCAGCATTTT
j_gene: TRBJ2-7; abundance: NA; len: 13; d_gene: NA; v_gene: TRBV20-1; CDR3aa: CSASVGGSYEQYF; CDR3nt: TGCAGTGCTAGTGTCGGGGGTTCCTACGAGCAGTACTTC
j_gene: TRBJ1-1; abundance: NA; len: 13; d_gene: NA; v_gene: TRBV14; CDR3aa: CASSQERYTEAFF; CDR3nt: TGTGCCAGCAGCCAAGAACGGTACACTGAAGCTTTCTTT
j_gene: TRBJ1-6; abundance: few; len: 15; d_gene: TRBD1; v_gene: TRBV5-4; CDR3aa: CASSLEGTGYSPLHF; CDR3nt: TGTGCCAGCAGCCTGGAAGGGACAGGATATTCACCCCTCCACTTT
j_gene: TRBJ2-3; abundance: NA; len: 15; d_gene: NA; v_gene: TRBV13; CDR3aa: CASSSTGFRTDTQYF; CDR3nt: TGTGCCAGCAGCTCCACAGGATTCCGCACAGATACGCAGTATTTT
j_gene: TRBJ1-1; abundance: NA; len: 13; d_gene: NA; v_gene: TRBV9; CDR3aa: CASSVGGEAEAFF; CDR3nt: TGTGCCAGCAGCGTAGGAGGGGAGGCTGAAGCTTTCTTT